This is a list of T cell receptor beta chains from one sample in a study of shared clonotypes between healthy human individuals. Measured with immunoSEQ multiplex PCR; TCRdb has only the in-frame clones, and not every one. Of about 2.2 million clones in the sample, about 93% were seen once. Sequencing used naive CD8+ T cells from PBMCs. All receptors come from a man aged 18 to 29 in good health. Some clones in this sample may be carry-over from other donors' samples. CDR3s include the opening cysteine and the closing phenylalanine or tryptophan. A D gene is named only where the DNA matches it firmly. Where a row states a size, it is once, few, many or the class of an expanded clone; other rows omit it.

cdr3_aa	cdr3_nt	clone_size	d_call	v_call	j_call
CASSLTSGSEYEQYF	TGTGCCAGCAGTTTAACCAGCGGGAGTGAGTACGAGCAGTACTTC	-	TRBD2	TRBV28	TRBJ2-7
CASSSRQTNQPQHF	TGTGCCAGCAGCTCCCGACAGACCAATCAGCCCCAGCATTTT	few	-	TRBV13	TRBJ1-5
CASDDWTPNTEAFF	TGTGCCAGCGATGACTGGACACCGAACACTGAAGCTTTCTTT	-	-	TRBV6-1	TRBJ1-1
CASSTKEAYEQYF	TGTGCCAGCAGCACTAAAGAAGCCTACGAGCAGTACTTC	-	-	TRBV7-8	TRBJ2-7
CASSFLEEQYF	TGTGCCAGCAGCTTTCTCGAGGAGCAGTACTTC	-	-	TRBV7-9	TRBJ2-7
CASGQTGANVLTF	TGTGCCAGTGGACAAACTGGGGCCAACGTCCTGACTTTC	once	-	TRBV28	TRBJ2-6
CASSLDLSWGSEQYF	TGTGCCAGCAGCTTGGACCTGTCTTGGGGCTCCGAGCAGTACTTC	-	-	TRBV5-6	TRBJ2-7
CASSLGAYGYTF	TGCGCCAGCAGCTTGGGCGCTTATGGCTACACCTTC	-	-	TRBV5-1	TRBJ1-2
CASSEAQGPYNEQFF	TGTGCCAGCAGCGAGGCGCAGGGGCCCTACAATGAGCAGTTCTTC	-	-	TRBV9	TRBJ2-1
CASSRRAANTEAFF	TGTGCCAGCAGCCGGCGGGCGGCGAACACTGAAGCTTTCTTT	-	-	TRBV27	TRBJ1-1
CASITPEEKGYEQYF	TGTGCCAGCATTACTCCGGAGGAGAAGGGTTACGAGCAGTACTTC	-	-	TRBV2	TRBJ2-7
CASTPGYGYTF	TGTGCCAGCACTCCCGGCTATGGCTACACCTTC	-	-	TRBV6-1	TRBJ1-2
CASSLGTSEGQFF	TGCGCCAGCAGCTTGGGGACGAGCGAAGGGCAGTTCTTC	-	-	TRBV4-3	TRBJ2-1
CASPLQGPRTNEKLFF	TGTGCCAGCCCCCTCCAGGGCCCTCGGACTAATGAAAAACTGTTTTTT	-	-	TRBV27	TRBJ1-4
CASAPLGGIGTDTQYF	TGTGCTAGTGCCCCCCTGGGCGGGATCGGCACAGATACGCAGTATTTT	once	-	TRBV12-5	TRBJ2-3
CASSQGLAGGFVTQYF	TGCGCCAGCAGCCAGGGACTAGCGGGAGGCTTTGTTACGCAGTATTTT	once	TRBD2	TRBV4-1	TRBJ2-3
CASSFDHTGQETQYF	TGTGCCAGCAGCTTTGACCATACAGGGCAAGAGACCCAGTACTTC	-	-	TRBV28	TRBJ2-5
CASSLVYGGAHPNEQFF	TGTGCCAGCAGCTTAGTATACGGCGGGGCCCACCCCAATGAGCAGTTCTTC	-	-	TRBV7-9	TRBJ2-1
CASSLVLVRLGAFF	TGTGCCAGCAGCTTAGTCCTTGTCCGACTAGGGGCTTTCTTT	-	-	TRBV7-9	TRBJ1-1
CASSSLGQGLRDYEQYF	TGTGCCAGCAGCTCCCTAGGGCAGGGCCTTAGAGACTACGAGCAGTACTTC	-	-	TRBV7-9	TRBJ2-7
CASSIILAGSTDTQYF	TGTGCCAGCAGCATAATCCTAGCGGGGAGCACAGATACGCAGTATTTT	-	TRBD2	TRBV7-9	TRBJ2-3
CATSERGEGRDEQFF	TGTGCCACCAGCGAGAGGGGGGAGGGCCGAGATGAGCAGTTCTTC	-	-	TRBV15	TRBJ2-1
CASSFAGGENTEAFF	TGTGCCAGCAGTTTTGCGGGGGGTGAGAACACTGAAGCTTTCTTT	-	-	TRBV28	TRBJ1-1
CASSRNTEAFF	TGTGCCAGCAGCCGGAACACTGAAGCTTTCTTT	few	-	TRBV7-9	TRBJ1-1
CASSGTSVYEQYF	TGTGCCAGTTCCGGGACTAGCGTCTACGAGCAGTACTTC	-	TRBD2	TRBV9	TRBJ2-7
CASSLALASGETQYF	TGTGCCAGCAGCTTAGCTCTAGCATCTGGGGAGACCCAGTACTTC	-	-	TRBV7-6	TRBJ2-5
CASRTLGIDRAAKNIQYF	TGTGCCAGCAGAACTTTGGGAATCGACAGGGCAGCCAAAAACATTCAGTACTTC	-	TRBD1	TRBV28	TRBJ2-4
CSVEGVGDYEAQYF	TGCAGCGTTGAAGGCGTCGGAGACTATGAGGCCCAGTACTTC	-	-	TRBV29-1	TRBJ2-5
CASSLVGSSYNEQFF	TGTGCCAGCAGTCTCGTAGGAAGCTCCTACAATGAGCAGTTCTTC	-	-	TRBV27	TRBJ2-1
CASRGHGNTIYF	TGTGCCAGCAGGGGTCATGGAAACACCATATATTTT	-	-	TRBV6-6	TRBJ1-3
CASRGVGDTEAFF	TGTGCCAGCAGGGGGGTTGGGGACACTGAAGCTTTCTTT	-	-	TRBV28	TRBJ1-1
CASNLRDRGREKLFF	TGTGCCAGCAATCTAAGGGACAGGGGACGTGAAAAACTGTTTTTT	-	TRBD1	TRBV28	TRBJ1-4
CASGLGLYQPQHF	TGTGCTAGTGGTTTGGGGTTATATCAGCCCCAGCATTTT	once	-	TRBV12-5	TRBJ1-5
CASSGPGTGGSYEQYF	TGTGCCAGCAGCGGACCCGGGACAGGAGGTTCCTACGAGCAGTACTTC	-	TRBD1	TRBV9	TRBJ2-7
CATSRDRTAFGRQFF	TGTGCCACCAGCAGAGATCGGACGGCGTTCGGTCGGCAGTTCTTC	-	-	TRBV15	TRBJ2-1
CAISDTGAGGPYNEQFF	TGTGCCATCAGTGACACGGGAGCGGGAGGACCCTACAATGAGCAGTTCTTC	once	TRBD2	TRBV10-3	TRBJ2-1
CASSVLGTEAFF	TGTGCCAGTAGCGTCCTTGGGACTGAAGCTTTCTTT	few	-	TRBV19	TRBJ1-1
CATSRPEGPYTDTQYF	TGTGCCACCAGCAGACCCGAGGGACCTTACACAGATACGCAGTATTTT	-	-	TRBV15	TRBJ2-3
CASSFPGLADYNEQFF	TGTGCCAGCAGCTTCCCGGGACTAGCGGATTACAATGAGCAGTTCTTC	-	TRBD2	TRBV7-8	TRBJ2-1
CASSARGGKYPEAFF	TGTGCCAGCAGCGCTCGGGGAGGAAAGTACCCTGAAGCTTTCTTT	-	-	TRBV7-9	TRBJ1-1
CASSSRQGARTGELFF	TGTGCCAGCAGCTCCAGACAGGGGGCGCGCACCGGGGAGCTGTTTTTT	-	TRBD1	TRBV7-3	TRBJ2-2
CASSLGPALNQPQHF	TGTGCCAGTAGTCTGGGCCCGGCCCTTAATCAGCCCCAGCATTTT	once	-	TRBV19	TRBJ1-5
CASSFGPEPYQPQHF	TGTGCCAGCAGCTTCGGTCCGGAGCCCTATCAGCCCCAGCATTTT	-	-	TRBV7-8	TRBJ1-5
CASSPHKGSYEQYF	TGTGCCAGCAGCCCTCATAAAGGTTCTTACGAGCAGTACTTC	-	-	TRBV7-8	TRBJ2-7
CASSQAGQTNYGYTF	TGCGCCAGCAGCCAGGCCGGACAAACTAACTATGGCTACACCTTC	-	-	TRBV4-1	TRBJ1-2
CASSFHPGQGTYEQYF	TGTGCCAGCAGTTTCCATCCGGGACAGGGCACCTACGAGCAGTACTTC	-	TRBD1	TRBV27	TRBJ2-7
CASSPTPGSPAIYGYTF	TGTGCCAGCAGCCCGACCCCGGGCTCCCCGGCAATCTATGGCTACACCTTC	-	-	TRBV7-9	TRBJ1-2
CASTPTGSGTIYEQYF	TGTGCCAGCACACCCACGGGCAGCGGGACCATCTACGAGCAGTACTTC	-	TRBD2	TRBV2	TRBJ2-7
CASSLGRTNNSPLHF	TGTGCCAGCAGTTTAGGACGGACTAATAATTCACCCCTCCACTTT	-	-	TRBV27	TRBJ1-6
CASSPRGYLNTGELFF	TGTGCCAGCAGCCCAAGGGGCTACCTAAACACCGGGGAGCTGTTTTTT	-	-	TRBV9	TRBJ2-2
CASSERQGWIYEQYF	TGTGCCAGCAGTGAACGTCAGGGGTGGATATACGAGCAGTACTTC	-	-	TRBV6-1	TRBJ2-7
CASIRAMNTEAFF	TGTGCCAGCATCCGGGCCATGAACACTGAAGCTTTCTTT	-	-	TRBV6-1	TRBJ1-1
CASSPQQGRIEGYTF	TGTGCCAGCAGTCCACAACAGGGGCGGATTGAGGGCTACACCTTC	-	TRBD1	TRBV27	TRBJ1-2
CASSLPGKLAGGYNEQFF	TGTGCCAGCAGCTTACCAGGAAAACTAGCGGGAGGGTACAATGAGCAGTTCTTC	-	TRBD2	TRBV7-9	TRBJ2-1
CASSEYGTGLHSYEQYF	TGTGCCAGCAGTGAATATGGGACAGGACTGCACTCCTACGAGCAGTACTTC	-	TRBD1	TRBV25-1	TRBJ2-7